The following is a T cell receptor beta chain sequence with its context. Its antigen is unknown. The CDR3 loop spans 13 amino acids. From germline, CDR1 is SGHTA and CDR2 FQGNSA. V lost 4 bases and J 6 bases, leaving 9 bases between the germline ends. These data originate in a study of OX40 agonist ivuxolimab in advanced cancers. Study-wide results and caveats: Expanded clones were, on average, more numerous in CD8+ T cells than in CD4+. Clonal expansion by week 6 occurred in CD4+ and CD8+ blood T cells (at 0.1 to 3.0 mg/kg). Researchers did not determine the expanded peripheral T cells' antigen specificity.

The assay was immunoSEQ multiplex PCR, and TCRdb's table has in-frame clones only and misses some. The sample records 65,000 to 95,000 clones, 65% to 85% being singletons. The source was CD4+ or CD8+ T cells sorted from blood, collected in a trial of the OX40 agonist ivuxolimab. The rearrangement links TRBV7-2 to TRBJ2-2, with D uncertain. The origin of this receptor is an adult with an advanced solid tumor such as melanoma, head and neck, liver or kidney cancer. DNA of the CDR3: TGTGCCAGCAGCTCAATCAGCGCCGGGGAGCTGTTTTTT. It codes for CASSSISAGELFF.